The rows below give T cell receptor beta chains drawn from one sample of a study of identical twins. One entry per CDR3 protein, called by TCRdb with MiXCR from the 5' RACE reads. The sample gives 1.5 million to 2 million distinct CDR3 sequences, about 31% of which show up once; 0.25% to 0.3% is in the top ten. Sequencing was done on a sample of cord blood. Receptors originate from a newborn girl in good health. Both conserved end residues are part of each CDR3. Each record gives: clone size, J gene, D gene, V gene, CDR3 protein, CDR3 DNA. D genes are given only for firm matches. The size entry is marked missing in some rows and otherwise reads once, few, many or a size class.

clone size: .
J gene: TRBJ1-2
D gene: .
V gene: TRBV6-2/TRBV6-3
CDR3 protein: CASSYTAPYGYTF
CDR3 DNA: TGTGCCAGCAGTTACACGGCACCGTATGGCTACACCTTC

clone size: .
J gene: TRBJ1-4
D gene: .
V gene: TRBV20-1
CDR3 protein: CSAPRDLLGEKLFF
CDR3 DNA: TGCAGTGCTCCCCGGGACCTACTAGGTGAAAAACTGTTTTTT

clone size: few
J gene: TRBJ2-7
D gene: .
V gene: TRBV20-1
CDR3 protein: CSAADLNILPSYEQYF
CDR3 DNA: TGCAGTGCGGCAGACCTAAATATCCTACCCTCCTACGAGCAGTACTTC

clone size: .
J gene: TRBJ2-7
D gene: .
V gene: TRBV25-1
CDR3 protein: CASSESERVQYF
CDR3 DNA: TGTGCCAGCAGTGAATCCGAGCGTGTACAGTACTTC

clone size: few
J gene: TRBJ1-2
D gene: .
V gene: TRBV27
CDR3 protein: CASSLSVYSNYGYTF
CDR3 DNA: TGTGCCAGCAGTTTATCGGTCTATTCCAACTATGGCTACACCTTC

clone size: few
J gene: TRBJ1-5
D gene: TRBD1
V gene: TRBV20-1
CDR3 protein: CSAGGQGGNNQPQHF
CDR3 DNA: TGCAGTGCTGGCGGACAGGGGGGCAACAATCAGCCCCAGCATTTT

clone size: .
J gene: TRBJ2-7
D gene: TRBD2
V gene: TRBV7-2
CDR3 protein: CATSLGLGTTKQYF
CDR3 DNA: TGTGCCACCAGCTTGGGACTAGGGACAACGAAGCAGTACTTC

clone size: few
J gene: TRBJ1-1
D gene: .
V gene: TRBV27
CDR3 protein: CASSLSPVMNTEAFF
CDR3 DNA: TGTGCCAGCAGTTTATCTCCAGTAATGAACACTGAAGCTTTCTTT

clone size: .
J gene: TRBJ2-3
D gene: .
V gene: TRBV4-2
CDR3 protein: CASSQTGGGRTDTQYF
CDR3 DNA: TGTGCCAGCAGCCAAACAGGGGGGGGGCGCACAGATACGCAGTATTTT

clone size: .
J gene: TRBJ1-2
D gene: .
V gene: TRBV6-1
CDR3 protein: CASSIRTAFYGYTF
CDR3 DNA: TGTGCCAGCAGTATACGGACAGCTTTCTATGGCTACACCTTC